This TCR beta chain was obtained from a study of T cells expressing NK-cell markers. Remarks on this clonotype: Its antigen is still unknown.

Germline CDR1 is SGHKS and CDR2 is YYEKEE (reference sequence). This CDR3 spans 14 amino acids. Study-wide results and limits: One observes that, in several donors, these clonotypes were also the leading ones within the CD3+CD56-NKG2C+ fraction.

TCRdb reworked the 5' RACE reads into one entry per CDR3 protein, no DNA. The sample includes 350,000 to 400,000 distinct CDR3 sequences. The sequencing sample was made of blood T cells: a sorted CD56 or NKG2C T cell subset, CD4+ or CD8+ T cells, or bulk PBMC T cells (not recorded which). The clonotype was recovered from a woman aged 45 to 65 in good health. The rearrangement uses TRBV5-5 and TRBJ2-2. CDR3 protein: CASSLVLRVGELFF.